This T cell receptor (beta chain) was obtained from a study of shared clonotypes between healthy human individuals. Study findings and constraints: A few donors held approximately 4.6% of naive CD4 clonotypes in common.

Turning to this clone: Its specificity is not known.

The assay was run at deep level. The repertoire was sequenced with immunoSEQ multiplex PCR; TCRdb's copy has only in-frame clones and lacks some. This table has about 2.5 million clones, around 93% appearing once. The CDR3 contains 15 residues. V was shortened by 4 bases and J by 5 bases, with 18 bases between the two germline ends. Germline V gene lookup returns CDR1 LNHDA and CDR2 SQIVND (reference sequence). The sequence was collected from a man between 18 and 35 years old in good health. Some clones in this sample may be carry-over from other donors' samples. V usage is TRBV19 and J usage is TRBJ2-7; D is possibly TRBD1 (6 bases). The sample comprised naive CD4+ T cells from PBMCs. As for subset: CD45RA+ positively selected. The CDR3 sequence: CASSTKQGGQHEQYF. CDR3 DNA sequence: TGTGCCAGTAGTACTAAACAGGGTGGTCAACACGAGCAGTACTTC.